Listed here is a single TCR beta chain. Its antigen is unidentified. cDNA libraries of TCR beta carried unique molecular identifiers. The yield from roughly 1 to 10 million T cells was roughly 500,000 cDNA molecules in total. TCRdb processed the PCR reads anew with MiXCR; each CDR3 protein has one entry. The table shows about 570,000 distinct CDR3 sequences, with 30% to 40% occurring only once. This specimen belongs to a study of post-analysis software for immune sequencing data. Findings and caveats of the study: Samples from one preparation batch, clustered by F measure, grouped strongly together. Significantly lower normalized Chao1 diversity was seen in multiple sclerosis patients than in controls. Comparison of patients with controls showed five TRBV segments more frequent in patients, TRBV5-6, TRBV5-1 and TRBV20-1 among them.

V was pared by 2 bases and J by 2 bases, with 16 bases between. The germline CDR1 and CDR2 sequences are SGHRS and YFSETQ. There are 16 residues in the CDR3. Sequencing was done on a sample of blood. The chain recombines TRBV5-1 with TRBJ1-1; tentative D call: TRBD1 (5 bases). The TCR comes from a girl aged 2 to 17 with multiple sclerosis. The CDR3 DNA is TGCGCCAGCAGCTTTGCGCCGGGGGGAGTAAACACTGAAGCTTTCTTT. Translated: CASSFAPGGVNTEAFF.